This T cell receptor beta chain came from a study of T cell responses to AZD1222 COVID-19 vaccine. The study's findings and limits: Mostly white British, mostly female donors; authors suggested clonal diversity may be underestimated. Only six or seven AZD1222 recipients tested seropositive at baseline.

This table comes from immunoSEQ multiplex PCR, and its TCRdb copy is limited to in-frame clones, with some not included. The data show 80,000 or so clones, roughly 80% seen once. On this clone: The antigen is undetermined.

The CDR3 extends over 14 amino acids. Germline loops: CDR1 MNHEY, CDR2 SVGAGI. V lost 6 bases and J 4 bases, leaving 13 bases between the germline ends. Sequenced here: peripheral blood, sampled on day 0 of AZD1222 vaccination. The V call is TRBV6-5, the J call TRBJ1-5; TRBD1 might be the D (6 bases). The sequence came from an adult in good health. CDR3 nucleotides: TGTGCCAGCAGCTCCGACAGGCTGAATCAGCCCCAGCATTTT. It specifies CASSSDRLNQPQHF.